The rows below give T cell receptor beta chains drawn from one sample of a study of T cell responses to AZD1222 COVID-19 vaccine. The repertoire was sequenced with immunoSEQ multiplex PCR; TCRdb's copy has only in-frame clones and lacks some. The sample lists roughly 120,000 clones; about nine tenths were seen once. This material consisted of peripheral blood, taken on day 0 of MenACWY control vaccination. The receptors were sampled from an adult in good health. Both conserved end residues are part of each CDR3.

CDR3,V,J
CASSQQGALGAAFF,TRBV27,TRBJ1-1
CARSLAGRIPSGSYNSPLHF,TRBV5-3,TRBJ1-6
CASSLRGSTEAFF,TRBV28,TRBJ1-1
CASSQDSGVSNQPQHF,TRBV3-1/TRBV3-2,TRBJ1-5
CASSLAGTGFHEQFF,TRBV11-3,TRBJ2-1
CASSYSGDTELYSNQPQHF,TRBV7-9,TRBJ1-5
CASSFQAGGNEQYF,TRBV5-1,TRBJ2-7
CASSQAGLGNQPQHF,TRBV4-1,TRBJ1-5
CASSLAATYEQYF,TRBV5-4,TRBJ2-7
CASSGTLDEKLFF,TRBV10-2,TRBJ1-4
CAWRNDPREEKLFF,TRBV30,TRBJ1-4
CASSQRVVSPLHF,TRBV2,TRBJ1-6
CASSQRSSRTDTQYF,TRBV7-9,TRBJ2-3
CASSSDRVNTEAFF,TRBV19,TRBJ1-1
CASSSGYLQPQHF,TRBV27,TRBJ1-5
CASNKADGRGLDTEAFF,TRBV21-1,TRBJ1-1
CATSDGRRIPFCNQPQHF,TRBV24-1,TRBJ1-5
CAWSQGLAGVDEQFF,TRBV30,TRBJ2-1